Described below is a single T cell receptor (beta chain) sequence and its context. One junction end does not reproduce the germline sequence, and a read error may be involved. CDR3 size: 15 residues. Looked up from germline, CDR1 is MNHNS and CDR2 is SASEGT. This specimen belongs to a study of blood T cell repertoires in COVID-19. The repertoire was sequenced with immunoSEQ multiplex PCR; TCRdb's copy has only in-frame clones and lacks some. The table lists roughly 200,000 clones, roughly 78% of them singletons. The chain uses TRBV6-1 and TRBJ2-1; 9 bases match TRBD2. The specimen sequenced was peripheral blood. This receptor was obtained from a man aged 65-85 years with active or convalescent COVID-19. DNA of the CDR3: TGTGCCAACAGTGAATTGACTAGCGGCTACAATGAGCAGTTCTTC. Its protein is CANSELTSGYNEQFF.